This is a list of T cell receptor beta chains from one sample in a study of shared clonotypes between healthy human individuals. TCRdb keeps only in-frame clones here, not all; method: immunoSEQ multiplex PCR. This table has about 600,000 clones, roughly 97% appearing once. Sequencing was done on a sample of naive CD4+ T cells sorted from blood. The source is a woman in her twenties or thirties in good health. CDR3s include the opening cysteine and the closing phenylalanine or tryptophan. Each record gives: V gene, clone size, D gene, J gene, CDR3 DNA, CDR3 protein. The D gene is left open where the match is weak. Expanded clones get a size class; other rows say once, few or many, or leave the size out.

V: TRBV2; size: NA; D: TRBD1; J: TRBJ2-7; DNA: TGTGCCAGCAGTGAAGCGCCCGGACAGGGGCCGGTCGAGCAGTACTTC; CDR3: CASSEAPGQGPVEQYF
V: TRBV19; size: NA; D: TRBD1; J: TRBJ1-1; DNA: TGTGCCAGTAGTACTGGACAGGGATTCACTGAAGCTTTCTTT; CDR3: CASSTGQGFTEAFF
V: TRBV5-6; size: NA; D: NA; J: TRBJ2-6; DNA: TGTGCCAGCAGCTTGATAAGCGACGGGGCCAACGTCCTGACTTTC; CDR3: CASSLISDGANVLTF
V: TRBV6-5; size: NA; D: NA; J: TRBJ2-7; DNA: TGTGCCAGCAGTTTTGACCCTAGCCACGAGCAGTACTTC; CDR3: CASSFDPSHEQYF
V: TRBV27; size: NA; D: NA; J: TRBJ1-6; DNA: TGTGCCAGCACCCCCCATAAGGGGAATTATTCACCCCTCCACTTT; CDR3: CASTPHKGNYSPLHF
V: TRBV6-1; size: NA; D: TRBD1; J: TRBJ1-5; DNA: TGTGCCAGCAGGGAAACAGGGGGCGGAGGTCAGCCCCAGCATTTT; CDR3: CASRETGGGGQPQHF
V: TRBV10-3; size: NA; D: NA; J: TRBJ2-2; DNA: TGTGCCATCAGTGCGGTCGGCAGGGAGCTGTTTTTT; CDR3: CAISAVGRELFF
V: TRBV2; size: NA; D: NA; J: TRBJ1-1; DNA: TGTGCCAGCAGTGTGACAGAAATTAACACTGAAGCTTTCTTT; CDR3: CASSVTEINTEAFF
V: TRBV10-3; size: NA; D: NA; J: TRBJ2-3; DNA: TGTGCCATCTCAATGGAGGGGACAGATACGCAGTATTTT; CDR3: CAISMEGTDTQYF
V: TRBV6-5; size: NA; D: NA; J: TRBJ2-7; DNA: TGTGCCAGCAGGACCTCCGGAACAGATGCCTACGAGCAGTACTTC; CDR3: CASRTSGTDAYEQYF
V: TRBV18; size: NA; D: NA; J: TRBJ1-1; DNA: TGTGCCAGCTCACCAACACAAAGCTACCAGGAAGGGGGGAACACTGAAGCTTTCTTT; CDR3: CASSPTQSYQEGGNTEAFF
V: TRBV6-5; size: NA; D: NA; J: TRBJ2-7; DNA: TGTGCCAGCCCATACCTCCGAGTACCCTACGAGCAGTACTTC; CDR3: CASPYLRVPYEQYF
V: TRBV29-1; size: NA; D: NA; J: TRBJ1-2; DNA: TGCAGCGTTGAAGATCCGGTAGTTTTCGACTATGGCTACACCTTC; CDR3: CSVEDPVVFDYGYTF
V: TRBV5-1; size: NA; D: NA; J: TRBJ2-3; DNA: TGCGCCAGCAGCTTGGGACAGGATGGAGATACGCAGTATTTT; CDR3: CASSLGQDGDTQYF
V: TRBV7-9; size: once; D: NA; J: TRBJ2-2; DNA: TGTGCCAGCAGCTTAGAAGACCTAGCCACCGGGGAGCTGTTTTTT; CDR3: CASSLEDLATGELFF
V: TRBV14; size: NA; D: TRBD1; J: TRBJ2-7; DNA: TGTGCGAAGGACAGGGCGGCCTACGAGCAGTACTTC; CDR3: CAKDRAAYEQYF
V: TRBV5-4; size: NA; D: NA; J: TRBJ2-7; DNA: TGTGCCAGCAGCTTGGCAGGGGTCGGCTACGAGCAGTACTTC; CDR3: CASSLAGVGYEQYF
V: TRBV4-1; size: NA; D: NA; J: TRBJ2-1; DNA: TGCGCCAGCAGCCAAGTAGGAGCGAGGAGGGTAAGAAATGAGCAGTTCTTC; CDR3: CASSQVGARRVRNEQFF
V: TRBV6-6; size: once; D: NA; J: TRBJ2-5; DNA: TGTGCCAGCACTAACGCGCAGGAGACCCAGTACTTC; CDR3: CASTNAQETQYF
V: TRBV10-1; size: NA; D: TRBD1; J: TRBJ2-3; DNA: TGCGCCAGCAGCGCCGGGACAGAGGGAGATACGCAGTATTTT; CDR3: CASSAGTEGDTQYF
V: TRBV9; size: NA; D: NA; J: TRBJ2-5; DNA: TGTGCCAGCAGCGTAGCTATGCTCGGCCTCCAAGAGACCCAGTACTTC; CDR3: CASSVAMLGLQETQYF
V: TRBV18; size: NA; D: NA; J: TRBJ1-3; DNA: TGTGCCAGCTCACCACCGTTCACAACAAAAAACACCATATATTTT; CDR3: CASSPPFTTKNTIYF
V: TRBV29-1; size: NA; D: NA; J: TRBJ2-5; DNA: TGCAGCGTTGTTGGAGGGAGTACAGAGACCCAGTACTTC; CDR3: CSVVGGSTETQYF
V: TRBV25-1; size: NA; D: TRBD1; J: TRBJ1-5; DNA: TGTGCCAGCAGGGGACAGGGGATCAATCAGCCCCAGCATTTT; CDR3: CASRGQGINQPQHF
V: TRBV18; size: NA; D: NA; J: TRBJ1-2; DNA: TGTGCCAGCTCACCACCTTGGCAGGGGACGGGCTACACCTTC; CDR3: CASSPPWQGTGYTF
V: TRBV28; size: NA; D: TRBD2; J: TRBJ2-7; DNA: TGTGCCAGAAGAATAGCGGGAGTGAATATCTACGAGCAGTACTTC; CDR3: CARRIAGVNIYEQYF
V: TRBV7-6; size: NA; D: NA; J: TRBJ1-2; DNA: TGTGCCAGCAGCCGGGACACCAACTATGGCTACACCTTC; CDR3: CASSRDTNYGYTF
V: TRBV6-4; size: NA; D: NA; J: TRBJ2-5; DNA: TGTGCCAGCTCAACCTCTCGGGGACCCTTTGGGGAGACCCAGTACTTC; CDR3: CASSTSRGPFGETQYF
V: TRBV11-2; size: once; D: NA; J: TRBJ2-1; DNA: TGTGCCAGCAGCTTAGAGGGGAGGCGGGGGGACAGGGAGCAGTTCTTC; CDR3: CASSLEGRRGDREQFF
V: TRBV5-1; size: NA; D: TRBD1; J: TRBJ1-2; DNA: TGCGCCAGCAGCTTCCTAACTACCTTGACAGGGCCCGGCGGGGGCTACACCTTC; CDR3: CASSFLTTLTGPGGGYTF
V: TRBV28; size: NA; D: NA; J: TRBJ2-7; DNA: TGTGCCAGCAGTACTACGGGACTTTCAACCCTGCACCCCTACGAGCAGTACTTC; CDR3: CASSTTGLSTLHPYEQYF
V: TRBV6-5; size: NA; D: TRBD1; J: TRBJ2-7; DNA: TGTGCCAGCAGTAAGGACAGGGAAAGCTCCTACGAGCAGTACTTC; CDR3: CASSKDRESSYEQYF
V: TRBV5-1; size: NA; D: NA; J: TRBJ2-6; DNA: TGCGCCAGCAGCTTGGACGGGGGCCATGGGGCCAACGTCCTGACTTTC; CDR3: CASSLDGGHGANVLTF
V: TRBV5-1; size: NA; D: NA; J: TRBJ2-5; DNA: TGCGCCAGCAGTTGGCTGGTGGGAACGGGAGAGACCCAGTACTTC; CDR3: CASSWLVGTGETQYF
V: TRBV11-2; size: NA; D: NA; J: TRBJ1-2; DNA: TGTGCCAGCAGCTTAGATTTGCGTGGGGGTGGCTACACCTTC; CDR3: CASSLDLRGGGYTF
V: TRBV19; size: NA; D: NA; J: TRBJ1-1; DNA: TGTGCCAGTAAACGAGGCAGGGTTGAAGGCACTGAAGCTTTCTTT; CDR3: CASKRGRVEGTEAFF
V: TRBV19; size: NA; D: TRBD1; J: TRBJ1-3; DNA: TGTGCCAGTAGTCTCGGGACAGGGATTGGAAACACCATATATTTT; CDR3: CASSLGTGIGNTIYF
V: TRBV30; size: NA; D: NA; J: TRBJ2-1; DNA: TGTGCCTGGAGTTCCCGGGGGCGCGGGAACAATGAGCAGTTCTTC; CDR3: CAWSSRGRGNNEQFF
V: TRBV28; size: NA; D: TRBD2; J: TRBJ2-1; DNA: TGTGCCAGCAGTCCCCCCAGCGGGAGAAAGTACAATGAGCAGTTCTTC; CDR3: CASSPPSGRKYNEQFF
V: TRBV7-3; size: NA; D: NA; J: TRBJ2-3; DNA: TGTGCCAGCAGCTCGTCTAGCACAGATACGCAGTATTTT; CDR3: CASSSSSTDTQYF
V: TRBV28; size: NA; D: NA; J: TRBJ2-7; DNA: TGTGCCAGCAGTCCCGGGACTGCCGACTACGAGCAGTACTTC; CDR3: CASSPGTADYEQYF
V: TRBV9; size: NA; D: NA; J: TRBJ2-5; DNA: TGTGCCAGCAGCCCCCCAGGGGTGTCAGAGACCCAGTACTTC; CDR3: CASSPPGVSETQYF
V: TRBV13; size: NA; D: NA; J: TRBJ2-7; DNA: TGTGCCAGCAGTCTAGGGGGAAGGCTCTACGAGCAGTACTTC; CDR3: CASSLGGRLYEQYF
V: TRBV29-1; size: NA; D: TRBD1; J: TRBJ2-7; DNA: TGCAGCGTTTCCGGACAGGGTTCCTACGAGCAGTACTTC; CDR3: CSVSGQGSYEQYF
V: TRBV5-1; size: NA; D: TRBD1; J: TRBJ2-2; DNA: TGCGCCAGCAGCCCTGGACAGGGGATGGCCGGGGAGCTGTTTTTT; CDR3: CASSPGQGMAGELFF
V: TRBV5-4; size: NA; D: NA; J: TRBJ2-3; DNA: TGTGCCAGCAGCATTACAAAGACTAGTCTGGGCACAGATACGCAGTATTTT; CDR3: CASSITKTSLGTDTQYF
V: TRBV5-8; size: NA; D: NA; J: TRBJ2-2; DNA: TGTGCCAGCAGCAAGGGAACCCTCTGGACCGGGGAGCTGTTTTTT; CDR3: CASSKGTLWTGELFF
V: TRBV27; size: few; D: NA; J: TRBJ1-5; DNA: TGTGCCAGCAGGCGGGACCGTAGGGAGCCCCAGCATTTT; CDR3: CASRRDRREPQHF
V: TRBV7-9; size: NA; D: NA; J: TRBJ1-3; DNA: TGTGCCAGCAGCCCAGGATCTGGAAACACCATATATTTT; CDR3: CASSPGSGNTIYF
V: TRBV27; size: NA; D: TRBD1; J: TRBJ2-3; DNA: TGTGCCAGCAGTTTCAGCCCGGGACAGGGGCTCACAGATACGCAGTATTTT; CDR3: CASSFSPGQGLTDTQYF
V: TRBV29-1; size: NA; D: TRBD2; J: TRBJ2-2; DNA: TGCAGCGTACTTAGCGGGAGTACGACCGGGGAGCTGTTTTTT; CDR3: CSVLSGSTTGELFF
V: TRBV5-5; size: NA; D: NA; J: TRBJ1-3; DNA: TGTGCCAGCAGCTTAGTACTGGGGAGTTACGGAAACACCATATATTTT; CDR3: CASSLVLGSYGNTIYF
V: TRBV7-2; size: NA; D: TRBD2; J: TRBJ2-1; DNA: TGTGCCAGCAGCTTCTGGACTAGCTCCTACAATGAGCAGTTCTTC; CDR3: CASSFWTSSYNEQFF